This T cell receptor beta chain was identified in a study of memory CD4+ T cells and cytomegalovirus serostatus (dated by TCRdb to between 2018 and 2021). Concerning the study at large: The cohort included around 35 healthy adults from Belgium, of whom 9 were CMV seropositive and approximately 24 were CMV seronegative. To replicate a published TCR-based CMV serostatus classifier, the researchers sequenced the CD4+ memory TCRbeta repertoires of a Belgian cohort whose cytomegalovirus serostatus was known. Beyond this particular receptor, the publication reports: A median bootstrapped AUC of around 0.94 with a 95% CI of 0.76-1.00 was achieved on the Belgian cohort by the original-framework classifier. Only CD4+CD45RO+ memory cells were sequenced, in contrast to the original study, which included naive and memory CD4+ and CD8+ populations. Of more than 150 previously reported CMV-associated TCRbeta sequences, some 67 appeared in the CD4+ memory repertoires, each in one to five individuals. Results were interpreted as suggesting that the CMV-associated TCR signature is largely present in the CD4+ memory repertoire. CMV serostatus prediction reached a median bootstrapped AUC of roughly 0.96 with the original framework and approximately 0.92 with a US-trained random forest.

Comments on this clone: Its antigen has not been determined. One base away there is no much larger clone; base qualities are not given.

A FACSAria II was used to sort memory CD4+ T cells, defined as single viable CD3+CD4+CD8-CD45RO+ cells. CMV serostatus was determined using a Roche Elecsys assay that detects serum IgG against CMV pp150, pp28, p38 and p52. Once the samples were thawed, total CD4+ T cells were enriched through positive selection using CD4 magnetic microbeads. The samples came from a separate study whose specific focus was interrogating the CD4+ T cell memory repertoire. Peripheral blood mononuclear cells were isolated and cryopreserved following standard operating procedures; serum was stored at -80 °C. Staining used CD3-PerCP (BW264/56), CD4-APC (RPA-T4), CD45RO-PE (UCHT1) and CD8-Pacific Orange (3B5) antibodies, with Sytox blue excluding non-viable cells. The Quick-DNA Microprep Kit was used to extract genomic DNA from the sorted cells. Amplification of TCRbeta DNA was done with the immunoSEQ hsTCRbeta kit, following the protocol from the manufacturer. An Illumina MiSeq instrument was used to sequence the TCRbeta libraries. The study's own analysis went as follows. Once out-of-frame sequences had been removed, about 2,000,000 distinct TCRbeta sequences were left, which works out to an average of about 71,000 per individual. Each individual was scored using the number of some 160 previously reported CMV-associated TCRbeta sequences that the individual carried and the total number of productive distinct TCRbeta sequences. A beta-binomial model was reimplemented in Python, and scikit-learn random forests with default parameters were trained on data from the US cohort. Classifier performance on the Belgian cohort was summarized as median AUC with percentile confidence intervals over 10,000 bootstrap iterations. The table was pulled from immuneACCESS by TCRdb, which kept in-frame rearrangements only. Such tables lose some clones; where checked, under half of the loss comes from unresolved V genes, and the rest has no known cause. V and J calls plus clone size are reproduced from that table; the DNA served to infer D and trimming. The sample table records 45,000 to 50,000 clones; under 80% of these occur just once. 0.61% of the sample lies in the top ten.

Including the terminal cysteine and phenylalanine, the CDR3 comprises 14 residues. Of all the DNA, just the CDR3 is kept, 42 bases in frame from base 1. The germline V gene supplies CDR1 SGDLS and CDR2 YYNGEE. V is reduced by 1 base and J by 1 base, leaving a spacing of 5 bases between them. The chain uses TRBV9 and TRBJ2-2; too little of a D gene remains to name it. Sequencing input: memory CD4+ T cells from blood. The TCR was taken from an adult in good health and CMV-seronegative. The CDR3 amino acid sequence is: CASSVTGNTGELFF. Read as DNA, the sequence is TGTGCCAGCAGCGTAACGGGGAACACCGGGGAGCTGTTTTTT.